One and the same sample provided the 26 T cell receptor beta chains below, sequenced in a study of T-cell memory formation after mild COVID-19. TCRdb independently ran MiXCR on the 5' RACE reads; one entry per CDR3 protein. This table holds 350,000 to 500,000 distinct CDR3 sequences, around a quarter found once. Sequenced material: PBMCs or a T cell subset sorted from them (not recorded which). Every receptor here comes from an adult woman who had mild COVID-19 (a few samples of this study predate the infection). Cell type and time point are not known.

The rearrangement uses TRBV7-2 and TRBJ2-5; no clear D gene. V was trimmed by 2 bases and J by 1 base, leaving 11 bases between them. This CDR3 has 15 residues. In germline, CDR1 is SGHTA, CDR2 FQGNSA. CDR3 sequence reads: CASSLIPTIQETQYF. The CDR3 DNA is TGTGCCAGCAGCTTAATCCCGACCATCCAAGAGACCCAGTACTTC.

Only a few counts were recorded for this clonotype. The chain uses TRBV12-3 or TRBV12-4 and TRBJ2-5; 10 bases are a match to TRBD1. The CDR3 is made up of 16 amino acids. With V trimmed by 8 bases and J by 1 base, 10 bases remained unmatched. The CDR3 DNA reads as TGTGCCAGCTCAGGAGGCCGGGACAGGGGCCAAGAGACCCAGTACTTC. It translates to CASSGGRDRGQETQYF.

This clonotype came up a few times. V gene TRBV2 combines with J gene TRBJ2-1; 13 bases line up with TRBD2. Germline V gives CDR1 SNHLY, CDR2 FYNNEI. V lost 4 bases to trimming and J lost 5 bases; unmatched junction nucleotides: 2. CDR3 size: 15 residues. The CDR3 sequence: CASSGTSGSHNEQFF. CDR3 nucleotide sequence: TGTGCCAGCAGTGGGACTAGCGGGAGTCACAATGAGCAGTTCTTC.

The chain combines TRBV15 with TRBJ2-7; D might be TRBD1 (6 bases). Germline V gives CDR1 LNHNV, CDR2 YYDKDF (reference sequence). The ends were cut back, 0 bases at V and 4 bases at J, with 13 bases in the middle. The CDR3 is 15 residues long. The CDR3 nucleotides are TGTGCCACCAGCAGAGACAGGGGCCTTGGGTACGAGCAGTACTTC. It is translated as CATSRDRGLGYEQYF.

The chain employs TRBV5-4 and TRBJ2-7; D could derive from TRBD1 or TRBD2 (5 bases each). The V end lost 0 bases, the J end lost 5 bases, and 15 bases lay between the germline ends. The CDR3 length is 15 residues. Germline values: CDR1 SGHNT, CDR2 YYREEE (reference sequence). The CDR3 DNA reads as TGTGCCAGCAGCTTGGGACTTGGCCGGGGCGACGAGCAGTACTTC. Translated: CASSLGLGRGDEQYF.

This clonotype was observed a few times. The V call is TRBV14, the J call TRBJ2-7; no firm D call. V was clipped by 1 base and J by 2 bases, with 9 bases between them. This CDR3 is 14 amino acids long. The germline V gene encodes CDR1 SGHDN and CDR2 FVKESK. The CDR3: CASSQGVPPYEQYF. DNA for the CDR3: TGTGCCAGCAGCCAAGGGGTACCACCCTACGAGCAGTACTTC. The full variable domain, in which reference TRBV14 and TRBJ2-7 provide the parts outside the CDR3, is EAGVTQFPSHSVIEKGQTVTLRCDPISGHDNLYWYRRVMGKEIKFLLHFVKESKQDESGMPNNRFLAERTGGTYSTLKVQPAELEDSGVYFCASSQGVPPYEQYFGPGTRLTVT.

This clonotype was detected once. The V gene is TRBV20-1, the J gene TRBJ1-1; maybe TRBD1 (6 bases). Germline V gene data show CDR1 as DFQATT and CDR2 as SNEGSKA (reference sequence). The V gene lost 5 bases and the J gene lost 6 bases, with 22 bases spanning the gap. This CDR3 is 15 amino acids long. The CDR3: CSARIQQGERPEAFF. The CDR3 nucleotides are TGCAGTGCTCGAATACAACAGGGTGAACGGCCTGAAGCTTTCTTT.

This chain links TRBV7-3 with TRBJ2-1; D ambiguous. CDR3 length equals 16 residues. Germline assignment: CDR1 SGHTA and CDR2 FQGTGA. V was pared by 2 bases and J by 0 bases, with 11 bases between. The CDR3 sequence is CASSLGYGSSYNEQFF. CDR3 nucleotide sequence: TGTGCCAGCAGCTTAGGCTATGGCAGCTCCTACAATGAGCAGTTCTTC.

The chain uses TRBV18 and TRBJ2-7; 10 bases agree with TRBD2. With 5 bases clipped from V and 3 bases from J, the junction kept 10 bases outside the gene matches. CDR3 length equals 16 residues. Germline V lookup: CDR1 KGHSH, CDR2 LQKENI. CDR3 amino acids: CASSSIGLADLYEQYF. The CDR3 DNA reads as TGTGCCAGCTCATCGATCGGACTAGCGGACCTCTACGAGCAGTACTTC.

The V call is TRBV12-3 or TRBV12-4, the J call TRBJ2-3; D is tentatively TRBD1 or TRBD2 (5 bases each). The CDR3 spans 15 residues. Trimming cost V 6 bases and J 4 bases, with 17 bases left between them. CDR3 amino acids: CASSPGDRGADTQYF. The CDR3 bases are TGTGCCAGCAGCCCCGGCGATAGAGGGGCAGATACGCAGTATTTT.

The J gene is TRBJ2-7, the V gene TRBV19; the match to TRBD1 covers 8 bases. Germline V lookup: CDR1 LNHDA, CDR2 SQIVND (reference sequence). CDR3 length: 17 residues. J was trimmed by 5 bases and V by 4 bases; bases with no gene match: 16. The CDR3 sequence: CASSKLLRGTGKHEQYF. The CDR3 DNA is TGTGCCAGTAGTAAACTCCTCAGAGGGACAGGAAAACACGAGCAGTACTTC.

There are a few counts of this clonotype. Written as DNA, the CDR3 is TGTGCCAGCAGTTACTCGATCGCCGCTTCGCGAGAGACCCAGTACTTC. Translated, it gives CASSYSIAASRETQYF. V gene TRBV6-5 combines with J gene TRBJ2-5, with D unresolved. The CDR3 length is 16 residues. Germline values: CDR1 MNHEY, CDR2 SVGAGI. V was shortened by 0 bases and J by 4 bases, with 15 bases between the two germline ends.

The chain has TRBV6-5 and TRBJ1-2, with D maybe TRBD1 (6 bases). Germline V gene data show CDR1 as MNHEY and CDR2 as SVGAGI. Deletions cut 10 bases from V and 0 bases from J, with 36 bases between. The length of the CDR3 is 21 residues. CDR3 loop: CATQPRDTSTEDLPSNYGYTF. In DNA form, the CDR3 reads TGTGCCACCCAGCCACGGGACACTTCGACCGAAGACCTCCCCTCTAACTATGGCTACACCTTC.

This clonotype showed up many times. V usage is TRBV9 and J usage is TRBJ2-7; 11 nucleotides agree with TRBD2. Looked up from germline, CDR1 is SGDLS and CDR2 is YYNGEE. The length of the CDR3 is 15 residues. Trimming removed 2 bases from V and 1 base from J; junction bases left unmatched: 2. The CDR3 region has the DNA TGTGCCAGCAGCGTCCTAGCGGGGGGTTCCTACGAGCAGTACTTC. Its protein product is CASSVLAGGSYEQYF.

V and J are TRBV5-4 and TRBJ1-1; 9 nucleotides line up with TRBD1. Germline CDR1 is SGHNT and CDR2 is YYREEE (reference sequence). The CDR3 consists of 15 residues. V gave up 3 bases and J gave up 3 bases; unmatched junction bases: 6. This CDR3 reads CASSSTGGADTEAFF. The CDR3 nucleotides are TGTGCCAGCAGCTCTACAGGGGGCGCGGACACTGAAGCTTTCTTT.

The DNA for the CDR3 is TGCGCCAGCAGCTTACAAGACAATGAGCAGTTCTTC. Translation: CASSLQDNEQFF. The J gene is TRBJ2-1, the V gene TRBV5-1; D is unresolved. Trimming took off 2 bases at V and 5 bases at J, with 5 bases between the two ends. The germline V gene encodes CDR1 SGHRS and CDR2 YFSETQ. CDR3 length equals 12 residues.

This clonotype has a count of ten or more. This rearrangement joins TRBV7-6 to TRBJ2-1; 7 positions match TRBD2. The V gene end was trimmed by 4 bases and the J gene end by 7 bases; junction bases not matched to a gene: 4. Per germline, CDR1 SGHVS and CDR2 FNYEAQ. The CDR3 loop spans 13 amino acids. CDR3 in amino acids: CASSSLGGNEQFF. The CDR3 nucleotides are TGTGCCAGCAGCTCCCTCGGGGGGAATGAGCAGTTCTTC.

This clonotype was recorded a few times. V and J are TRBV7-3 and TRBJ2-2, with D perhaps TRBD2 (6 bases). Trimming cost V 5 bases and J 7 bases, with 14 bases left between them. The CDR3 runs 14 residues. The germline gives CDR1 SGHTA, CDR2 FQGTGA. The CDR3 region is CASSRDSLIGELFF. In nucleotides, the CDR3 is TGTGCCAGCAGCCGGGACTCCCTCATCGGGGAGCTGTTTTTT.

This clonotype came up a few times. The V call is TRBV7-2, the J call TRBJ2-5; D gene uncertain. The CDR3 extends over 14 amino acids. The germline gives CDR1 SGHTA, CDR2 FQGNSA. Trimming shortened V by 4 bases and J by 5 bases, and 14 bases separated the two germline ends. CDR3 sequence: CASSSRALRETQYF. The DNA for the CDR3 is TGTGCCAGCAGCTCCCGGGCCCTCCGGGAGACCCAGTACTTC. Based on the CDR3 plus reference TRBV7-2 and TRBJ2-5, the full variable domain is GAGVSQSPSNKVTEKGKDVELRCDPISGHTALYWYRQSLGQGLEFLIYFQGNSAPDKSGLPSDRFSAERTGGSVSTLTIQRTQQEDSAVYLCASSSRALRETQYFGPGTRLLVL.

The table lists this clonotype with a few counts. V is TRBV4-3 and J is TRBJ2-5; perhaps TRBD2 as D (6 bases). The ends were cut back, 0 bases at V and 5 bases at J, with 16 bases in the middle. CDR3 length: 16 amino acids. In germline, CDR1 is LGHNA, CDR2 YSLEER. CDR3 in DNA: TGCGCCAGCAGCCAAGATCGACGGCGAGGAGGGGAGACCCAGTACTTC. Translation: CASSQDRRRGGETQYF.

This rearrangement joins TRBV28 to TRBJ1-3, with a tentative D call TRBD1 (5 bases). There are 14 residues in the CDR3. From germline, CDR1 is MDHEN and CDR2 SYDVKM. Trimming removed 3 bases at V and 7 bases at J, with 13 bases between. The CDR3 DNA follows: TGTGCCAGCAGTTTCGAAGTCGAGGGGAACACCATATATTTT. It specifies CASSFEVEGNTIYF.

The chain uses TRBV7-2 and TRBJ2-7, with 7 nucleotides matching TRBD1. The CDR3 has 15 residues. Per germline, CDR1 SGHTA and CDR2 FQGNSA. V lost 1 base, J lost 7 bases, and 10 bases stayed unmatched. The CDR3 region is CASSLGPTGAIEQYF. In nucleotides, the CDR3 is TGTGCCAGCAGCTTAGGTCCCACAGGGGCGATAGAGCAGTACTTC.

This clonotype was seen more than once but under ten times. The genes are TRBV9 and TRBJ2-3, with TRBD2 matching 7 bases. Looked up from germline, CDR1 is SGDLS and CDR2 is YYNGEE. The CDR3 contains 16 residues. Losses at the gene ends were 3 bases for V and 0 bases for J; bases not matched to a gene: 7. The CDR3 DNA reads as TGTGCCAGCAGCGAGACCTCGGGGGGAAGCACAGATACGCAGTATTTT. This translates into CASSETSGGSTDTQYF.

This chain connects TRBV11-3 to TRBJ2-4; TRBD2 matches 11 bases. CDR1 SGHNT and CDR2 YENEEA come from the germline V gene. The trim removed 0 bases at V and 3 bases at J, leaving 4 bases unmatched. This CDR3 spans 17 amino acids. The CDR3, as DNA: TGTGCCAGCAGCTTAGATAAACTAGCGGGGGTCAAAAACATTCAGTACTTC. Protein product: CASSLDKLAGVKNIQYF.

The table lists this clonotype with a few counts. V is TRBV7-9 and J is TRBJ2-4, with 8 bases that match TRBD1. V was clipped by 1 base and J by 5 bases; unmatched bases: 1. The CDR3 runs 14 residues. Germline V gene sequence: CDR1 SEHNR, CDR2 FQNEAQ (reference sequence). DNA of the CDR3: TGTGCCAGCAGCTTAGTCAGGGGGCAAAACATTCAGTACTTC. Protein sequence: CASSLVRGQNIQYF. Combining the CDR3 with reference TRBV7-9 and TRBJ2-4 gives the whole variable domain DTGVSQNPRHKITKRGQNVTFRCDPISEHNRLYWYRQTLGQGPEFLTYFQNEAQLEKSRLLSDRFSAERPKGSFSTLEIQRTEQGDSAMYLCASSLVRGQNIQYFGAGTRLSVL.

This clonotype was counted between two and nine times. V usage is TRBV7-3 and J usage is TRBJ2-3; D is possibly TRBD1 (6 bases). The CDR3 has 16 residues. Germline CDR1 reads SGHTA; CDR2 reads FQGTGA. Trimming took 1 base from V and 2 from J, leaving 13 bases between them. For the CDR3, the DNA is TGTGCCAGCAGCTTAATAGGTCAGGGGTCCACAGATACGCAGTATTTT. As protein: CASSLIGQGSTDTQYF.